This passage covers 32 T cell receptor beta chains from one sample sequenced in a study of control samples from healthy donors and cancer patients. Measured with immunoSEQ multiplex PCR; TCRdb has only the in-frame clones, and not every one. The sample consists of just over 30,000 clones, approximately 94% of them appearing once. The sequencing input was blood. The receptors come from a man in his sixties in good health.

The chain has TRBV4-3 and TRBJ1-2, with D perhaps TRBD1 (6 bases). Trimming pared 2 bases from V and 8 bases from J, leaving 15 bases between. The germline V gene has CDR1 LGHNA and CDR2 YSLEER. The CDR3 extends over 14 amino acids. The CDR3 DNA reads TGCGCCAGCAGCCAAAACAGGGTCTTCTGGGGCTACACCTTC. Translation: CASSQNRVFWGYTF.

The chain employs TRBV9 and TRBJ2-7; 7 bases agree with TRBD2. The J segment lost 2 bases and the V segment lost 0 bases, leaving 5 bases of the junction unmatched. Germline CDR1 reads SGDLS; CDR2 reads YYNGEE. There are 15 residues in the CDR3. Written as DNA, the CDR3 is TGTGCCAGCAGCGTAGCGGGGGGAAAAACCTACGAGCAGTACTTC. Residues: CASSVAGGKTYEQYF. Together with reference TRBV9 and TRBJ2-7, the CDR3 gives the full variable domain: DSGVTQTPKHLITATGQRVTLRCSPRSGDLSVYWYQQSLDQGLQFLIQYYNGEERAKGNILERFSAQQFPDLHSELNLSSLELGDSALYFCASSVAGGKTYEQYFGPGTRLTVT.

The V gene is TRBV27, the J gene TRBJ1-6; 8 nucleotides agree with TRBD1. CDR1 MNHEY and CDR2 SMNVEV come from the germline V gene (reference sequence). CDR3 length: 17 amino acids. V shed 7 bases, J shed 2 bases, and the junction held 10 bases outside the gene matches. Here the CDR3 DNA reads TGTGCCAGCAAGTCGGGCCCAGGGGGCACCTATAATTCACCCCTCCACTTT. As protein: CASKSGPGGTYNSPLHF.

V gene TRBV6-2 or TRBV6-3 combines with J gene TRBJ1-5, with a tentative D call TRBD1 (6 bases). Germline V gene lookup returns CDR1 MNHEY and CDR2 SVGEGT. The CDR3 contains 18 residues. V gave up 4 bases and J gave up 1 base, with 20 bases separating them. CDR3 in amino acids: CASSSNRAALNSNQPQHF. The CDR3 DNA reads as TGTGCCAGCAGTTCGAACAGGGCAGCCCTCAACAGCAATCAGCCCCAGCATTTT.

The rearrangement links TRBV18 to TRBJ1-5; no clear D gene. There are 13 residues in the CDR3. CDR1 KGHSH and CDR2 LQKENI come from the germline V gene. The germline V and J ends were trimmed by 3 bases and 4 bases, with 7 bases remaining between them. As DNA, the CDR3 is TGTGCCAGCTCACCCGACGGGAATCAGCCCCAGCATTTT. Protein sequence: CASSPDGNQPQHF.

This clone appeared a single time. This rearrangement joins TRBV6-5 to TRBJ1-2, with TRBD1 as a possible D gene (5 bases). This CDR3 comprises 12 residues. The V gene's germline CDR1 is MNHEY and CDR2 SVGAGI. V lost 6 bases and J lost 6, with 11 bases in between. The DNA for the CDR3 is TGTGCCAGCAGGATGGGGGTCGATGGCTACACCTTC. As protein: CASRMGVDGYTF.

This clone is a singleton in its sample. The chain is built from TRBV6-5 and TRBJ2-7; 8 positions match TRBD1. Germline assignment: CDR1 MNHEY and CDR2 SVGAGI. V shed 10 bases, J shed 4 bases, and the junction held 9 bases outside the gene matches. This CDR3 spans 13 amino acids. The CDR3 loop is CATGQGMEYEQYF. CDR3 DNA sequence: TGTGCCACCGGACAGGGAATGGAGTACGAGCAGTACTTC.

The chain has TRBV20-1 and TRBJ1-5; TRBD1 might be the D (5 bases). The CDR3 runs 13 residues. In germline, CDR1 is DFQATT, CDR2 SNEGSKA (reference sequence). The germline V and J ends were trimmed by 3 bases and 3 bases, with 9 bases remaining between them. CDR3 bases: TGCAGTGCTAGTCCAGGGCCCAATCAGCCCCAGCATTTT. This codes for CSASPGPNQPQHF.

The chain has TRBV9 and TRBJ1-6; weak D call: TRBD1 (6 bases). Per the germline V gene, CDR1 is SGDLS and CDR2 is YYNGEE. V lost 4 bases and J lost 5, with 16 bases in between. There are 16 residues in the CDR3. The CDR3 DNA follows: TGTGCCAGCAGCCCAACGGCAGGACAGAATAATTCACCCCTCCACTTT. Translated: CASSPTAGQNNSPLHF.

V gene TRBV18 combines with J gene TRBJ2-7; 7 bases are a match to TRBD2. This CDR3 is 15 amino acids long. V dropped 0 bases and J dropped 5; count of bases not matched to a gene: 7. CDR1 and CDR2 (germline): KGHSH, LQKENI. The CDR3 DNA follows: TGTGCCAGCTCACCACCACGGAGCGGGGCAAACGAGCAGTACTTC. This sequence encodes CASSPPRSGANEQYF.

The rearrangement links TRBV11-2 to TRBJ2-7; possibly TRBD2 for D (5 bases). The CDR3 is 13 amino acids. Germline V gene lookup returns CDR1 SGHAT and CDR2 FQNNGV. The V end was cut by 0 bases, the J end by 4 bases, with 7 bases between. The CDR3 loop is CASSLDRRYEQYF. CDR3 sequence (DNA): TGTGCCAGCAGCTTAGATCGGAGGTACGAGCAGTACTTC.

The chain is built from TRBV2 and TRBJ2-5, with D maybe TRBD2 (5 bases). Germline CDR1 SNHLY, CDR2 FYNNEI. There are 15 residues in the CDR3. Trimming took off 1 base at V and 3 bases at J, with 12 bases between the two ends. Here the CDR3 reads CASSEVLLVKETQYF. The CDR3 DNA reads as TGTGCCAGCAGTGAAGTCCTACTAGTCAAAGAGACCCAGTACTTC.

The rearrangement uses TRBV6-5 and TRBJ1-2, with a weak D call TRBD1 (6 bases). Germline V gene data show CDR1 as MNHEY and CDR2 as SVGAGI. With 2 bases removed from V and 3 bases from J, the gap between germline ends came to 16 bases. CDR3 size: 16 residues. CDR3 sequence reads: CASSYGEGGNDYGYTF. Here the CDR3 DNA reads TGTGCCAGCAGTTACGGGGAGGGGGGGAATGACTATGGCTACACCTTC.

V gene TRBV7-8 combines with J gene TRBJ1-6; TRBD1 might be the D (6 bases). V was trimmed by 5 bases and J by 4 bases, leaving 12 bases between them. The germline V gene has CDR1 SGHVS and CDR2 FQNEAQ. The CDR3 covers 15 residues. CDR3 loop: CASSQSQGYNSPLHF. Written as DNA, the CDR3 is TGTGCCAGCAGCCAAAGTCAGGGGTATAATTCACCCCTCCACTTT.

This sequence joins TRBV20-1 and TRBJ2-7; D not certain. Germline V gives CDR1 DFQATT, CDR2 SNEGSKA (reference sequence). Trimming removed 3 bases at V and 3 bases at J, with 3 bases between. This CDR3 comprises 10 residues. The CDR3 region is CSARDYEQYF. The CDR3 nucleotides read TGCAGTGCTAGGGACTACGAGCAGTACTTC.

V usage is TRBV7-9 and J usage is TRBJ1-1; D is undetermined. In germline, CDR1 is SEHNR, CDR2 FQNEAQ (reference sequence). V lost 5 bases to trimming and J lost 3 bases, with 7 bases between them. There are 12 residues in the CDR3. The CDR3 sequence: CASSHSDTEAFF. CDR3 nucleotide sequence: TGTGCCAGCAGCCACAGTGACACTGAAGCTTTCTTT. Based on the CDR3 plus reference TRBV7-9 and TRBJ1-1, the full variable domain is DTGVSQNPRHKITKRGQNVTFRCDPISEHNRLYWYRQTLGQGPEFLTYFQNEAQLEKSRLLSDRFSAERPKGSFSTLEIQRTEQGDSAMYLCASSHSDTEAFFGQGTRLTVV.

The J gene is TRBJ1-3, the V gene TRBV7-9; a weak D match, TRBD1 (6 bases). The length of the CDR3 is 15 residues. Per the germline V gene, CDR1 is SEHNR and CDR2 is FQNEAQ (reference sequence). The V end lost 5 bases, the J end lost 4 bases, and 15 bases lay between the germline ends. CDR3 nucleotides: TGTGCCAGCAGCCGACCAGGGGCTCCCGGAAACACCATATATTTT. It encodes CASSRPGAPGNTIYF.

V is TRBV6-6 and J is TRBJ1-6; 7 positions agree with TRBD1. This CDR3 spans 14 amino acids. CDR1 is MNHNY and CDR2 is SVGAGI in the germline V gene (reference sequence). The trim removed 5 bases at V and 9 bases at J, leaving 7 bases unmatched. CDR3 residues: CASSPTRQGSPLHF. Written as DNA, the CDR3 is TGTGCCAGCAGTCCCACCCGACAGGGTTCACCCCTCCACTTT.

This clone was found once. The CDR3 loop is CASSYQGSYEQYF. CDR3 coding DNA: TGTGCCAGCAGTTACCAGGGCTCCTACGAGCAGTACTTC. The rearrangement uses TRBV6-2 or TRBV6-3 and TRBJ2-7; possibly TRBD1 for D (5 bases). The CDR3 loop spans 13 amino acids. The germline V gene encodes CDR1 MNHEY and CDR2 SVGEGT. V dropped 2 bases and J dropped 0 bases, with 5 bases sitting between them.

This chain uses TRBV10-1 with TRBJ2-7; the match to TRBD1 covers 7 bases. Losses at the gene ends were 5 bases for V and 3 bases for J; bases not matched to a gene: 7. The CDR3 covers 14 residues. Per the germline V gene, CDR1 is WNHNN and CDR2 is SYGVQD (reference sequence). CDR3 DNA sequence: TGCGCCAGCAGTTCTACCCGGACAGGCTACGAGCAGTACTTC. Encoded protein: CASSSTRTGYEQYF.

J is TRBJ2-5 and V is TRBV6-5; 12 bases are a match to TRBD2. The junction had 5 bases not matched to a gene; V was cut back by 7 bases and J by 2 bases. CDR1 and CDR2 from the germline V gene are MNHEY and SVGAGI. The length of the CDR3 is 15 residues. The CDR3 DNA follows: TGTGCCAGCACCCGACTAGCGGGGGTACAAGAGACCCAGTACTTC. Protein product: CASTRLAGVQETQYF.

CDR3 residues: CASSEWGGTEAFF. CDR3 bases: TGTGCCAGCAGTGAATGGGGGGGGACTGAAGCTTTCTTT. The V call is TRBV6-1, the J call TRBJ1-1; D might be TRBD1 (5 bases). The V gene lost 2 bases and the J gene lost 5 bases, with 9 bases spanning the gap. From germline, CDR1 is MNHNS and CDR2 SASEGT. There are 13 residues in the CDR3.

This chain connects TRBV7-9 to TRBJ2-3, with D hard to call. The germline V and J ends were trimmed by 6 bases and 7 bases, with 17 bases remaining between them. The CDR3 consists of 14 residues. Germline CDR1 is SEHNR and CDR2 is FQNEAQ (reference sequence). Here the CDR3 reads CASSSFRLTNTQYF. As DNA, the CDR3 is TGTGCCAGCAGTTCCTTCCGCCTAACCAATACGCAGTATTTT.

The chain recombines TRBV11-3 with TRBJ1-6; TRBD1 matches at 7 bases. Germline V gene sequence: CDR1 SGHNT, CDR2 YENEEA. V shed 5 bases and J 7 bases; nucleotides not matched to a gene: 5. There are 14 residues in the CDR3. This CDR3 reads CASSTGQPNSPLHF. CDR3 nucleotide sequence: TGTGCCAGCAGCACGGGACAGCCCAATTCACCCCTCCACTTT. The full variable domain, completed using reference TRBV11-3 and TRBJ1-6, is EAGVVQSPRYKIIEKKQPVAFWCNPISGHNTLYWYLQNLGQGPELLIRYENEEAVDDSQLPKDRFSAERLKGVDSTLKIQPAELGDSAVYLCASSTGQPNSPLHFGNGTRLTVT.

This chain joins TRBV2 and TRBJ1-1; no firm D call. CDR1 is SNHLY and CDR2 is FYNNEI in the germline V gene. This CDR3 has 15 amino acids. With 5 bases removed from V and 1 base from J, the gap between germline ends came to 14 bases. This CDR3 reads CASSSTTFKNTEAFF. The CDR3 DNA reads TGTGCCAGCAGTTCAACGACGTTTAAGAACACTGAAGCTTTCTTT.

The chain joins TRBV27 to TRBJ1-2; 7 nucleotides align to TRBD1. The V gene's germline CDR1 is MNHEY and CDR2 SMNVEV (reference sequence). The V segment lost 5 bases and the J segment 4 bases; nucleotides outside the gene matches: 7. The CDR3 runs 14 residues. The CDR3, as DNA: TGTGCCAGCAGTCCGATGACAGGGAGCTATGGCTACACCTTC. Its protein is CASSPMTGSYGYTF.

The chain joins TRBV11-2 to TRBJ2-1; D remains ambiguous. Trimming removed 5 bases from V and 3 bases from J, with 17 bases in between. The CDR3 is 16 residues long. CDR1 and CDR2 from the germline V gene are SGHAT and FQNNGV. CDR3 bases: TGTGCCAGCAGCCCGTCTCCCTTTGGGGACTACAATGAGCAGTTCTTC. This gives the protein CASSPSPFGDYNEQFF.

In this sample, this clone turned up once. This chain links TRBV11-2 with TRBJ2-1; TRBD2 agrees at 7 bases. V lost 5 bases to trimming and J lost 6 bases; unmatched junction nucleotides: 7. Germline values: CDR1 SGHAT, CDR2 FQNNGV. The CDR3 totals 14 residues. The CDR3 spells CASSPPGGSNEQFF. The CDR3 DNA follows: TGTGCCAGCAGCCCACCCGGGGGGAGCAATGAGCAGTTCTTC.

V gene TRBV9 combines with J gene TRBJ2-3; D unclear. Germline loops: CDR1 SGDLS, CDR2 YYNGEE. The CDR3 has 11 amino acids. V lost 4 bases and J lost 2, with 2 bases in between. In DNA, the CDR3 is TGTGCCAGCAGCCTCACAGATACGCAGTATTTT. Amino acid sequence: CASSLTDTQYF.

The chain recombines TRBV11-2 with TRBJ1-4; no clear D. This CDR3 comprises 13 residues. The germline CDR1 and CDR2 sequences are SGHAT and FQNNGV. Trimming shortened V by 5 bases and J by 8 bases, and 12 bases separated the two germline ends. CDR3 region: CASSIYTEEKLFF. CDR3 bases: TGTGCCAGCAGCATCTACACAGAGGAAAAACTGTTTTTT.

The count of this clone is one. This chain connects TRBV5-8 to TRBJ1-4; TRBD1 matches 7 bases. V dropped 4 bases and J dropped 5; count of bases not matched to a gene: 5. The CDR3 length is 14 residues. CDR1 and CDR2 from the germline V gene are SGHTS and YDEGEE. The CDR3 is CASSRTGLNEKLFF. In nucleotides, the CDR3 is TGTGCCAGCAGCCGGACAGGCTTGAATGAAAAACTGTTTTTT.

This clone has a single count. The chain employs TRBV15 and TRBJ2-7; D tentatively reads TRBD1 or TRBD2 (6 bases each). Per the germline V gene, CDR1 is LNHNV and CDR2 is YYDKDF (reference sequence). V was clipped by 8 bases and J by 2 bases, with 13 bases between them. The CDR3 is 13 residues long. CDR3 bases: TGTGCCACCTCGCGGGACATAGCCTACGAGCAGTACTTC. Residues: CATSRDIAYEQYF.